This TCR beta chain emerged from a study of STAT5B mutations in CD4+ large granular lymphocyte leukemia (dated by TCRdb to between 2022 and 2023). Looking at the study overall: Among healthy controls, the CDR3 'QG' motif was associated with a particular HLA allele. The TCRbeta repertoires of CD4+ T-cell large granular lymphocyte leukemia patients were compared with the TCRbeta repertoires of healthy blood donors. The purity of purified fractions was confirmed by flow cytometry on FACSCanto II or FACSVerse to exceed 95% among lymphocytes.

The immunoSEQ assay at survey resolution was used to sequence TCRbeta rearrangements from genomic DNA. Processing in the source paper ran as follows. A lowest detectable productive clonotype frequency of 2.59 x 10-5 was observed in the TCR sequencing data. Only productive TCRbeta rearrangements, meaning sequences that were complete and in-frame, were kept for the analyses. The clonality of each sample was calculated as Simpson clonality in the immunoSEQ Analyzer version 3.0. Clones were binned by frequency as very rare, small, medium, large (1-20%) or hyperexpanded (>20%). Generation probabilities were estimated with OLGA 1.2.3, V-gene circos plots were generated with VDJtools, specificities were searched for in VDJdb, and CDR3 motifs were identified with GLIPH. TCRdb's version of the immuneACCESS table is confined to in-frame rearrangements and falls short of the full clone set. An unresolved V gene accounts for under half of the shortfall where checked; the remainder is of unknown origin. V and J calls and clone size are as listed in that table; D and trimming were resolved from the DNA. This sample holds about 25,000 clones; roughly 79% were observed only once. Jointly, the top ten make up around 0.33% of the sample.

CDR1 and CDR2, looked up from the germline V gene, are ENHRY and SYGVKD. Trimming costs V 3 bases and J 1 base, and their ends lie 9 bases apart. Counted from cysteine to phenylalanine, this CDR3 has 14 amino acids. Only the CDR3 region is kept as DNA, spanning 42 bases read in frame from base 1. Overall results and qualifications from the work: TRBV06-family usage was enriched among the top patient clones (8/27) compared with healthy controls (2/35). CD4-sorted patient repertoires appeared more clonal than healthy CD4+ repertoires, and this difference persisted after removing the putative leukemic clones. The data were not HLA-matched, and the higher clonality in CD4+ T-LGLL than in CD8+ T-LGLL could be due to the relatively small sample size. Main leukemic clonotypes were private to each patient, although 25% to 30% appeared at low frequency in other patients' non-leukemic repertoires.

Buffy coats from 35 to 40 blood donors, supplied by the Finnish Red Cross blood service, were used as healthy controls. All TCR-sequenced material derived from peripheral blood: patient blood samples and healthy donor buffy coats. Peripheral blood mononuclear cells were isolated by Ficoll-Hypaque gradient centrifugation. CD4+ cells were magnetically purified from the buffy coats of healthy controls. The Gentra Puregene Cell and Tissue kit was used for genomic DNA extraction, and quantification was performed on a Qubit 2.0 fluorometer. Note on this clone: Its antigen target is currently unknown. No much larger clone is present one base from it, and per-base qualities are unavailable.

The sample consisted of CD4+ T cells from blood buffy coats. This TCR was recovered from a human donor in good health. This chain is built from TRBV10-3 and TRBJ1-1, with TRBD1 tentatively as D gene (5 bases match). The CDR3 corresponds to CAISELGENTEAFF. The sequence in DNA is TGTGCCATCAGTGAATTAGGGGAGAACACTGAAGCTTTCTTT.